This T cell receptor (beta chain) stems from a study of T cells in Graves' hyperthyroidism and ophthalmopathy. The wider study: Sampling of peripheral blood happened at initial diagnosis, prior to any treatment. Overall study findings and caveats: In the analysis, a 13 V-J model separated ophthalmopathy from stable hyperthyroidism.

This clonotype was found a few times. Its cognate antigen is unknown. TCR beta CDR3 region amplification was performed from RNA transcripts. TCR CDR3 regions were first amplified by RT-PCR with HTBI primers. TCRdb reanalysed the multiplex PCR reads using MiXCR and keeps one entry per CDR3 protein. The profile shows roughly 330,000 distinct CDR3 sequences, 16% of them singletons. Stable Graves' hyperthyroidism denoted no ophthalmopathy progression over 18 months. In patients aged 18 to 65, hyperthyroidism was newly diagnosed, with duration under 2 months. Germline V gene data show CDR1 as SGHRS and CDR2 as YFSETQ. The CDR3 contains 16 residues. Trimming removed 0 bases at V and 2 bases at J, with 15 bases between.

The source of this sequence is a man aged 25 to 40 with Graves' hyperthyroidism. What was sequenced was blood. The chain uses TRBV5-1 and TRBJ2-7; D possibly uses TRBD1 or TRBD2 (6 bases each). The CDR3 loop is CASSLAGASFTYEQYF. In DNA form, the CDR3 reads TGCGCCAGCAGCTTGGCGGGGGCCTCTTTTACCTACGAGCAGTACTTC.